The TCR beta chain under discussion was sequenced for a study of control samples from healthy donors and cancer patients. Libraries were prepared by immunoSEQ multiplex PCR; TCRdb keeps only in-frame clonotypes and omits some of them. The profile shows around 90,000 clones, roughly 86% of them singletons. The ends were cut back, 8 bases at V and 2 bases at J, with 10 bases in the middle. From germline, CDR1 is SEHNR and CDR2 FQNEAQ (reference sequence). The CDR3 runs to 13 residues. The source of this sequence is a man aged 25 to 40 in good health. Sequencing input: blood. The gene calls are TRBV7-9 and TRBJ1-3; TRBD1 might be the D (6 bases). The CDR3 DNA sequence: TGTGCCAGCGGAACAGGGACTGGAAACACCATATATTTT. Its translation: CASGTGTGNTIYF. Supplemented by reference TRBV7-9 and TRBJ1-3, the full variable domain reads DTGVSQNPRHKITKRGQNVTFRCDPISEHNRLYWYRQTLGQGPEFLTYFQNEAQLEKSRLLSDRFSAERPKGSFSTLEIQRTEQGDSAMYLCASGTGTGNTIYFGEGSWLTVV.